The next 22 T cell receptor beta chains were all read from a single sample in a study of blood T cell repertoires in COVID-19. Method: immunoSEQ multiplex PCR; TCRdb's copy keeps in-frame clones and lacks some. The data contain about 120,000 clones, 79% of them singletons. Sequenced material: peripheral blood. These receptors came from an elderly woman with acute or convalescent COVID-19.

The rearrangement links TRBV10-1 to TRBJ1-1; TRBD1 agrees at 9 bases. V lost 9 bases, J lost 5 bases, and 10 bases stayed unmatched. This CDR3 is built from 14 residues. Germline V lookup: CDR1 WNHNN, CDR2 SYGVQD (reference sequence). CDR3 loop: CASRIGDRETEAFF. CDR3 bases: TGCGCCAGTAGGATCGGGGACAGGGAGACTGAAGCTTTCTTT.

This rearrangement joins TRBV6-6 to TRBJ2-7; 7 nucleotides align to TRBD1. V was pared by 6 bases and J by 11 bases, with 16 bases of the junction left unmatched. This CDR3 has 14 residues. The germline CDR1 and CDR2 sequences are MNHNY and SVGAGI (reference sequence). In DNA form, the CDR3 reads TGTGCCAGCAGCGACCGGGACAGACCTCGTCGGGAGTACTTC. It specifies CASSDRDRPRREYF.

CDR3 DNA sequence: TGCGCCAGCGGCCAAGGGGGCTCCTACAATGAGCAGTTCTTC. Amino acids: CASGQGGSYNEQFF. The chain combines TRBV5-1 with TRBJ2-1; D is possibly TRBD1 (6 bases). The CDR3 is 14 residues long. The V end was cut by 7 bases, the J end by 0 bases, with 11 bases between. The germline gives CDR1 SGHRS, CDR2 YFSETQ.

CDR3 sequence: CASSPKAGQTVRETQYF. The CDR3 nucleotides read TGCGCCAGCAGCCCGAAGGCAGGGCAGACGGTGCGGGAGACCCAGTACTTC. This chain joins TRBV5-1 and TRBJ2-5; perhaps TRBD1 as D (5 bases). This CDR3 is built from 17 residues. The V and J ends lost 4 bases and 5 bases respectively, with 24 bases between them. Per germline, CDR1 SGHRS and CDR2 YFSETQ.

This chain joins TRBV5-8 and TRBJ1-4, with 12 positions matching TRBD1. Germline V gene lookup returns CDR1 SGHTS and CDR2 YDEGEE. The CDR3 has 16 amino acids. V lost 3 bases to trimming and J lost 2 bases; unmatched junction nucleotides: 2. The CDR3 loop reads CASSWGTGGTNEKLFF. CDR3 bases: TGTGCCAGCAGCTGGGGGACAGGGGGCACTAATGAAAAACTGTTTTTT.

V is TRBV19 and J is TRBJ2-1, with 14 bases that match TRBD2. Germline V gene lookup returns CDR1 LNHDA and CDR2 SQIVND (reference sequence). This CDR3 comprises 16 residues. With V trimmed by 4 bases and J by 7 bases, 6 bases remained unmatched. The CDR3 is CASSRPGTSGRNEQFF. The DNA for the CDR3 is TGTGCCAGTAGTAGACCCGGGACTAGCGGGAGAAATGAGCAGTTCTTC.

In its sample, this clone was seen a few times. The chain carries TRBV11-3 and TRBJ1-5; 9 bases align to TRBD1. V lost 5 bases to trimming and J lost 6 bases; unmatched junction nucleotides: 11. The CDR3 totals 16 residues. Per the germline V gene, CDR1 is SGHNT and CDR2 is YENEEA. The CDR3 DNA sequence: TGTGCCAGCAGCCCGCCGGGACAGGGTCGGAGTCAGCCCCAGCATTTT. It is translated as CASSPPGQGRSQPQHF.

The chain employs TRBV9 and TRBJ1-4; D may be TRBD1 (6 bases). Germline V lookup: CDR1 SGDLS, CDR2 YYNGEE. CDR3 length equals 15 residues. V lost 2 bases and J lost 3, with 11 bases in between. For the CDR3, the DNA is TGTGCCAGCAGCGTCAGAGGGGGGGCTAATGAAAAACTGTTTTTT. Its protein is CASSVRGGANEKLFF.

This chain connects TRBV6-5 to TRBJ1-5; no firm D call. Germline CDR1 is MNHEY and CDR2 is SVGAGI. The V gene lost 2 bases and the J gene lost 0 bases, with 8 bases spanning the gap. CDR3 length: 15 residues. The CDR3 bases are TGTGCCAGCAGTTACAGCACTTATAGCAATCAGCCCCAGCATTTT. This encodes CASSYSTYSNQPQHF.

About this clone: The junction does not match germline at one end; this may be a read error. The CDR3 coding sequence is TGTGCCAGCAGCTTAACACCTGGCAGGCCCTCTTTTTTT. Its protein product is CASSLTPGRPSFF. The chain combines TRBV7-3 with TRBJ1-3, with unresolved D. CDR3 length equals 13 residues. Germline assignment: CDR1 SGHTA and CDR2 FQGTGA.

The chain carries TRBV19 and TRBJ2-1, with 7 bases lining up with TRBD1. Germline CDR1 reads LNHDA; CDR2 reads SQIVND (reference sequence). V lost 2 bases and J lost 3; bases outside the gene matches: 4. The CDR3 totals 15 residues. This CDR3 reads CASSIRGPDYNEQFF. For the CDR3, the DNA is TGTGCCAGTAGTATAAGGGGGCCTGACTACAATGAGCAGTTCTTC.

The chain carries TRBV7-9 and TRBJ2-1; TRBD2 aligns across 13 bases. The length of the CDR3 is 16 residues. Germline V gene sequence: CDR1 SEHNR, CDR2 FQNEAQ (reference sequence). J was trimmed by 2 bases and V by 5 bases; bases with no gene match: 3. CDR3 in DNA: TGTGCCAGCAGCCCCGGGACTAGCGGGACCTACAATGAGCAGTTCTTC. It specifies CASSPGTSGTYNEQFF.

The chain links TRBV29-1 to TRBJ2-3; D not resolved. Trimming removed 4 bases from V and 4 bases from J, with 15 bases in between. CDR1 SQVTM and CDR2 ANQGSEA come from the germline V gene. The CDR3 consists of 14 residues. The CDR3 nucleotides read TGCAGCGTTGGAACGTCTACGGTCGCAGATACGCAGTATTTT. It translates to CSVGTSTVADTQYF.

The V and J genes are TRBV4-3 and TRBJ1-5; D call uncertain. This CDR3 is 15 amino acids long. Trimming cost V 0 bases and J 2 bases, with 8 bases left between them. CDR1 and CDR2 from the germline V gene are LGHNA and YSLEER. CDR3 bases: TGCGCCAGCAGCCAAGAGGCGAGGGGCAATCAGCCCCAGCATTTT. This encodes CASSQEARGNQPQHF.

Here the CDR3 DNA reads TGTGCCATCAGTGGCGGACAGGAATTTGGCTACACCTTC. It encodes CAISGGQEFGYTF. V usage is TRBV10-3 and J usage is TRBJ1-2, with 7 nucleotides matching TRBD1. Per germline, CDR1 ENHRY and CDR2 SYGVKD. The CDR3 totals 13 residues. Unmatched junction bases numbered 6, after V lost 4 bases and J lost 7 bases.

The chain joins TRBV5-1 to TRBJ2-1; 8 positions match TRBD1. After removal of 2 bases from V and 6 bases from J, the junction contained 7 bases not matched to a gene. Germline V CDR1 and CDR2: SGHRS, YFSETQ. The CDR3 consists of 15 residues. The CDR3 DNA follows: TGCGCCAGCAGCTTAATTCAGGGGGCAAGCAATGAGCAGTTCTTC. It translates to CASSLIQGASNEQFF.

The V call is TRBV19, the J call TRBJ2-1, with 9 bases that match TRBD2. This CDR3 is 17 amino acids long. Per the germline V gene, CDR1 is LNHDA and CDR2 is SQIVND (reference sequence). The V and J ends lost 3 bases and 7 bases, in that order; junction bases with no gene match: 13. The CDR3 DNA sequence: TGTGCCAGTAGTATGGTTAGCGGGAGTATCTTGGTGAATGAGCAGTTCTTC. This encodes CASSMVSGSILVNEQFF.

In its sample, this clone was seen a few times. This rearrangement joins TRBV5-4 to TRBJ1-2, with D uncertain. CDR1 and CDR2 (germline): SGHNT, YYREEE (reference sequence). The length of the CDR3 is 14 residues. V shed 1 base and J shed 1 base, with 8 bases lying between them. CDR3 sequence reads: CASSLPVYNYGYTF. As DNA, the CDR3 is TGTGCCAGCAGCTTGCCTGTGTATAACTATGGCTACACCTTC. Supplemented by reference TRBV5-4 and TRBJ1-2, the full variable domain reads ETGVTQSPTHLIKTRGQQVTLRCSSQSGHNTVSWYQQALGQGPQFIFQYYREEENGRGNFPPRFSGLQFPNYSSELNVNALELDDSALYLCASSLPVYNYGYTFGSGTRLTVV.

The CDR3 loop reads CASSISGTGRFTEAFF. The CDR3 nucleotides are TGTGCCAGTAGTATCTCCGGGACAGGGAGGTTCACTGAAGCTTTCTTT. The chain carries TRBV19 and TRBJ1-1; TRBD1 matches 9 bases. Losses at the gene ends were 3 bases for V and 4 bases for J; bases not matched to a gene: 9. The germline gives CDR1 LNHDA, CDR2 SQIVND (reference sequence). This CDR3 is built from 16 residues.

V and J are TRBV3-1 (or the pseudogene TRBV3-2) and TRBJ1-6; 10 nucleotides align to TRBD1. Germline lookup yields CDR1 LGHDT and CDR2 YNNKEL (reference sequence). This CDR3 contains 17 residues. The V segment lost 0 bases and the J segment 5 bases; nucleotides outside the gene matches: 4. CDR3 in DNA: TGTGCCAGCAGCCAAGAGGACAGGGGGTCCGATAATTCACCCCTCCACTTT. Protein product: CASSQEDRGSDNSPLHF.

This clone has just one count. The rearrangement joins TRBV6-6 to TRBJ1-2; D unclear. Looked up from germline, CDR1 is MNHNY and CDR2 is SVGAGI (reference sequence). Deletions cut 4 bases from V and 7 bases from J, with 10 bases between. This CDR3 has 12 residues. The CDR3 DNA follows: TGTGCCAGCAGTTCCGGGAACGGTGGCTACACCTTC. Translated, it gives CASSSGNGGYTF.

The rearrangement links TRBV5-1 to TRBJ2-5; 8 nucleotides match TRBD1. This CDR3 spans 14 amino acids. The germline CDR1 and CDR2 sequences are SGHRS and YFSETQ. The J segment lost 5 bases and the V segment lost 3 bases, leaving 6 bases of the junction unmatched. The CDR3 sequence: CASSSGTGGETQYF. DNA for the CDR3: TGCGCCAGCAGCTCCGGGACAGGAGGGGAGACCCAGTACTTC.